The clone carrying this T cell receptor beta chain showed up just a few times. What it binds is unknown. The data were taken from a study of CD8 T cells in ankylosing spondylitis. General study results and limits: Relatively scarce in peripheral blood, disease-linked clones were CD8+. Clones linked to disease were reported to show significant enrichment in matched ankylosing spondylitis synovial fluid. Fewer than ten highly homologous variants made up a TCR beta motif that seemed to typify ankylosing spondylitis blood.

The CDR3 has 15 amino acids. CDR1 is MNHEY, CDR2 SVGAGI, per germline. With V trimmed by 2 bases and J by 5 bases, 8 bases remained unmatched. Each TCR beta library was made by quantitative 5'-RACE that incorporated molecular barcodes. MiXCR, run by TCRdb on the 5' RACE reads, gives a single entry per CDR3 protein. The sample has around 250,000 distinct CDR3 sequences; about 20% are singletons. The chain joins TRBV6-5 to TRBJ2-7; TRBD2 aligns across 8 bases. The sample consisted of blood, either unsorted or a sorted T cell fraction (not recorded which). The TCR originated in a male donor with ankylosing spondylitis or in good health (not recorded which). The CDR3 DNA reads as TGTGCCAGCAGTTACAGCCAGCGGGAGACCCACGAGCAGTACTTC. It encodes CASSYSQRETHEQYF.